The source of this T cell receptor (beta chain) is a study of blood T cell repertoires in COVID-19 (dated by TCRdb to the early 2020s). For the wider study: The collaborator samples originated in the United States, Italy and Spain and spanned the acute and convalescent phases of COVID-19. Subjects who had been exposed to COVID-19, were actively infected with it, or had recovered from it provided the deeply sampled blood TCRbeta repertoires that made up the dataset. The material from the prospective study consisted of cDNA or gDNA derived from T cells, B-cell-depleted T cells, or PBMCs. The repertoires were released in a freely available public database intended as a resource for research on the immune response to SARS-CoV-2. A de-identified subject ID, COVID-19 status, age in years and sex were almost always included in the sample metadata. The samples were drawn from the first 160 participants of the ongoing ImmuneRACE study and from 1,200 or so subjects provided by 6 global collaborators. Where available, HLA class I and class II types were taken from metadata supplied by the sample provider and were not determined by assay-based typing.

Taken from the germline V gene, the CDR1 and CDR2 loops are MDHEN and SYDVKM. V drops 6 bases and J drops 3 bases, leaving 15 bases in between. The CDR3 runs 14 amino acids, cysteine and phenylalanine included. This entry keeps only the CDR3 DNA: 42 bases, framed from base 1. Regarding this clone: The target of this receptor is not known. One base away there is no much larger clone; base qualities are not given.

General findings and caveats noted by the study authors: Clinical and demographic metadata were provided uncurated, with the amount varying by source and participant.

In Seattle, one collaborating source enrolled patients while the infection was active and tracked those patients longitudinally over the course of disease. The collaborating institutions used their own protocols to collect whole blood in K2EDTA tubes. For TCRbeta analysis, collaborators shipped samples in one of three forms: frozen whole blood, isolated PBMCs, or DNA extracted from either of those sample types. TCRbeta CDR3 regions were amplified from genomic DNA using the immunoSEQ Assay, a bias-controlled multiplex PCR. The published analysis was carried out like this. Within the assay, amplification of reference gene primers was used to estimate how many nucleated cells each sample contained. To quantify the absolute abundance of each unique TCRbeta CDR3 rearrangement, sequence reads were collapsed and filtered. For each sample, productive Simpson clonality was calculated as the square root of Simpson's diversity index over productive rearrangements. What TCRdb holds here is the immuneACCESS table cut down to in-frame rearrangements. Part of the clones is not present; checked against another copy, under half of the missing clones reflect an unresolved V gene, and the others are unexplained. The DNA gave D and trimming, while V, J and clone size come from that table. The sample yields 120,000 or so clones; nearly 90% were counted once. The ten largest clones add up to roughly 4% of the sample.

The rearranged chain carries TRBV28 and TRBJ2-7; a tentative D match to TRBD1 spans 6 bases. This clonotype originated in a woman aged 60 to 75 with COVID-19, enrolled during active disease. Specimen: peripheral blood. For the CDR3, the sequence is CASRSPQGIYEQYF. The DNA sequence is TGTGCCAGCAGATCCCCACAGGGAATCTACGAGCAGTACTTC.